Below, one T cell receptor beta chain is given with its context. The CDR3 extends over 13 amino acids. Trimming cost V 8 bases and J 5 bases; bases outside gene matches: 4. Germline-derived CDR1 and CDR2 are MNHEY and SVGAGI. The record originates from a study of technical replicates of blood from several donors. This table comes from immunoSEQ multiplex PCR, and its TCRdb copy is limited to in-frame clones, with some not included. The sample holds tens of thousands of clones, 95% to 98% seen once. The receptor was derived from a human donor in good health. The rearrangement uses TRBV6-5 and TRBJ2-1, with TRBD1 matching over 9 bases. Material: T cells isolated from PBMCs. CDR3 sequence: CASGDRGNNEQFF. CDR3 sequence (DNA): TGTGCCAGCGGAGACAGGGGGAACAATGAGCAGTTCTTC.